This is a list of T cell receptor beta chains from one sample in a study of shared clonotypes between healthy human individuals. This table comes from immunoSEQ multiplex PCR, and its TCRdb copy is limited to in-frame clones, with some not included. Of approximately 500,000 clones in the sample, over 70% were seen once. Specimen: PBMCs. Every receptor here comes from a middle-aged woman in good health. Some clones in this sample may be carry-over from other donors' samples. Each CDR3 is given with its conserved first and last residue. The order of the fields is CDR3 length, V gene, clone size, J gene, D gene, CDR3 DNA, CDR3 protein. A D gene is named only where the DNA matches it firmly. Clone size is shown for a subset of rows, as once, few, many or a class of expanded clone.

CDR3 length: 11; V gene: TRBV11-2; clone size: once; J gene: TRBJ1-1; D gene: NA; CDR3 DNA: TGTGCCAGCAGCCGACAGTCTGAAGCTTTCTTT; CDR3 protein: CASSRQSEAFF
CDR3 length: 12; V gene: TRBV28; clone size: once; J gene: TRBJ2-7; D gene: NA; CDR3 DNA: TGTGCCAGCAGTCTGTCCTTTTTTGAGCAGTACTTC; CDR3 protein: CASSLSFFEQYF
CDR3 length: 14; V gene: TRBV7-2; clone size: once; J gene: TRBJ2-2; D gene: NA; CDR3 DNA: TGTGCCAGCAGTCTCCAGACAGCCCCCGGGGAGCTGTTTTTT; CDR3 protein: CASSLQTAPGELFF
CDR3 length: 11; V gene: TRBV6-6; clone size: NA; J gene: TRBJ1-2; D gene: NA; CDR3 DNA: TGTGCCAGCACCGCCGGGGATGGCTACACCTTC; CDR3 protein: CASTAGDGYTF
CDR3 length: 16; V gene: TRBV28; clone size: NA; J gene: TRBJ1-3; D gene: TRBD1; CDR3 DNA: TGTGCCAGCAGTTCGACAGGGGACCTAGCTGGAAACACCATATATTTT; CDR3 protein: CASSSTGDLAGNTIYF
CDR3 length: 16; V gene: TRBV18; clone size: NA; J gene: TRBJ1-3; D gene: TRBD1; CDR3 DNA: TGTGCCAGCTCACCACGGACAGGGGGCACTGGAAACACCATATATTTT; CDR3 protein: CASSPRTGGTGNTIYF
CDR3 length: 13; V gene: TRBV6-5; clone size: NA; J gene: TRBJ2-1; D gene: NA; CDR3 DNA: TGTGCCAGCAAACAGGGCCCATACAATGAGCAGTTCTTC; CDR3 protein: CASKQGPYNEQFF
CDR3 length: 14; V gene: TRBV29-1; clone size: NA; J gene: TRBJ2-3; D gene: TRBD2; CDR3 DNA: TGCAGCGTTCCCCCAGCGGGAGGCACAGATACGCAGTATTTT; CDR3 protein: CSVPPAGGTDTQYF
CDR3 length: 14; V gene: TRBV27; clone size: many; J gene: TRBJ1-2; D gene: TRBD1; CDR3 DNA: TGTGCCAGCTACGGACAGGGTCCATACTATGGCTACACCTTC; CDR3 protein: CASYGQGPYYGYTF
CDR3 length: 13; V gene: TRBV5-6; clone size: NA; J gene: TRBJ1-6; D gene: TRBD1; CDR3 DNA: TGTGCCAGCAGTGGGACAGGGGCTTCACCCCTCCACTTT; CDR3 protein: CASSGTGASPLHF
CDR3 length: 14; V gene: TRBV7-3; clone size: NA; J gene: TRBJ1-1; D gene: TRBD1; CDR3 DNA: TGTGCCAGCAGCGACGACAGGGGTCACACTGAAGCTTTCTTT; CDR3 protein: CASSDDRGHTEAFF
CDR3 length: 11; V gene: TRBV28; clone size: many; J gene: TRBJ1-2; D gene: NA; CDR3 DNA: TGTGCCAGCAGTGATAATTATGGCTACACCTTC; CDR3 protein: CASSDNYGYTF
CDR3 length: 15; V gene: TRBV30; clone size: NA; J gene: TRBJ2-1; D gene: TRBD2; CDR3 DNA: TGTGCCTGGAGTGTTGGACTAGCGGGGCACAATGAGCAGTTCTTC; CDR3 protein: CAWSVGLAGHNEQFF
CDR3 length: 14; V gene: TRBV6-4; clone size: once; J gene: TRBJ1-1; D gene: TRBD1; CDR3 DNA: TGTGCCAGCAGTGACAAGACAGGGGATAATGAAGCTTTCTTT; CDR3 protein: CASSDKTGDNEAFF
CDR3 length: 15; V gene: TRBV19; clone size: NA; J gene: TRBJ2-7; D gene: NA; CDR3 DNA: TGTGCCAGTAGTGAACAGGTGGTAGGGTCCTACGAGCAGTACTTC; CDR3 protein: CASSEQVVGSYEQYF
CDR3 length: 15; V gene: TRBV28; clone size: NA; J gene: TRBJ1-4; D gene: TRBD1; CDR3 DNA: TGTGCCAGCAGTTTGCAGGGGGCTGCTAATGAAAAACTGTTTTTT; CDR3 protein: CASSLQGAANEKLFF
CDR3 length: 15; V gene: TRBV6-1; clone size: few; J gene: TRBJ2-1; D gene: TRBD2; CDR3 DNA: TGTGCCAGCACCCCCATGCGGGGGGCCAACAATGAGCAGTTCTTC; CDR3 protein: CASTPMRGANNEQFF
CDR3 length: 15; V gene: TRBV7-2; clone size: NA; J gene: TRBJ1-5; D gene: NA; CDR3 DNA: TGTGCCAGCAGCTTGTACGGGGCTAGAAATCAGCCCCAGCATTTT; CDR3 protein: CASSLYGARNQPQHF
CDR3 length: 14; V gene: TRBV11-2; clone size: few; J gene: TRBJ2-2; D gene: TRBD2; CDR3 DNA: TGTGCCAGCAGCTCCAGCGGGAAAGGCGGGGAGCTGTTTTTT; CDR3 protein: CASSSSGKGGELFF
CDR3 length: 18; V gene: TRBV9; clone size: few; J gene: TRBJ2-2; D gene: NA; CDR3 DNA: TGTGCCAGCAGCGTAGCCGGAGGAACGGGAGAACCCACCGGGGAGCTGTTTTTT; CDR3 protein: CASSVAGGTGEPTGELFF
CDR3 length: 16; V gene: TRBV18; clone size: NA; J gene: TRBJ2-3; D gene: NA; CDR3 DNA: TGTGCCAGCTCACCACCATTAGCTGTAGTCGCAGATACGCAGTATTTT; CDR3 protein: CASSPPLAVVADTQYF
CDR3 length: 13; V gene: TRBV18; clone size: NA; J gene: TRBJ1-3; D gene: TRBD1; CDR3 DNA: TGTGCCAGCTCACCGGACAGGGCGGACACCATATATTTT; CDR3 protein: CASSPDRADTIYF
CDR3 length: 14; V gene: TRBV19; clone size: many; J gene: TRBJ1-5; D gene: NA; CDR3 DNA: TGTGCCAGTAGTACGTCGAATAGCAATCAGCCCCAGCATTTT; CDR3 protein: CASSTSNSNQPQHF
CDR3 length: 14; V gene: TRBV27; clone size: NA; J gene: TRBJ2-3; D gene: NA; CDR3 DNA: TGTGCCAGCAGTTCCCCACGCTACACAGATACGCAGTATTTT; CDR3 protein: CASSSPRYTDTQYF
CDR3 length: 12; V gene: TRBV4-3; clone size: NA; J gene: TRBJ2-1; D gene: NA; CDR3 DNA: TGCGCCAGCAGCCAAGACTGGAGTGAGCAGTTCTTC; CDR3 protein: CASSQDWSEQFF
CDR3 length: 16; V gene: TRBV27; clone size: many; J gene: TRBJ1-5; D gene: NA; CDR3 DNA: TGTGCCAGCCGGGCGCGAGGGGGGGCCGTCGAACAGCCCCAGCATTTT; CDR3 protein: CASRARGGAVEQPQHF
CDR3 length: 18; V gene: TRBV2; clone size: NA; J gene: TRBJ2-6; D gene: NA; CDR3 DNA: TGTGCCAGCATCCTCACTTCGGGACATCTCTCTGGGGCCAACGTCCTGACTTTC; CDR3 protein: CASILTSGHLSGANVLTF
CDR3 length: 14; V gene: TRBV6-5; clone size: NA; J gene: TRBJ1-5; D gene: TRBD1; CDR3 DNA: TGTGCCAGCAGCTCCGACAGGGAATGGCAGCCCCAGCATTTT; CDR3 protein: CASSSDREWQPQHF
CDR3 length: 16; V gene: TRBV28; clone size: once; J gene: TRBJ1-1; D gene: NA; CDR3 DNA: TGTGCCAGCAGTTGGGACATAGGGGGGGGGAACACTGAAGCTTTCTTT; CDR3 protein: CASSWDIGGGNTEAFF
CDR3 length: 14; V gene: TRBV28; clone size: NA; J gene: TRBJ1-1; D gene: NA; CDR3 DNA: TGTGCCAGCAGTTTATGGGTAAGGGGCACTGAAGCTTTCTTT; CDR3 protein: CASSLWVRGTEAFF
CDR3 length: 18; V gene: TRBV4-1; clone size: NA; J gene: TRBJ2-7; D gene: TRBD2; CDR3 DNA: TGCGCCAGCAGCCCCGGACTAGCGGGGCCCCTACGAACGCACGAGCAGTACTTC; CDR3 protein: CASSPGLAGPLRTHEQYF
CDR3 length: 14; V gene: TRBV6-1; clone size: NA; J gene: TRBJ2-3; D gene: TRBD2; CDR3 DNA: TGTGCCAGCATTACTAGCGGGGACACAGATACGCAGTATTTT; CDR3 protein: CASITSGDTDTQYF
CDR3 length: 15; V gene: TRBV30; clone size: NA; J gene: TRBJ2-7; D gene: TRBD1; CDR3 DNA: TGTGCCTGCAACGCACCGACAGGGGCCTCCTACGAGCAGTACTTC; CDR3 protein: CACNAPTGASYEQYF
CDR3 length: 14; V gene: TRBV28; clone size: once; J gene: TRBJ2-5; D gene: TRBD1; CDR3 DNA: TGTGCCAGCAGTTATCAGGGGGCCCGGGAGACCCAGTACTTC; CDR3 protein: CASSYQGARETQYF
CDR3 length: 14; V gene: TRBV5-4; clone size: NA; J gene: TRBJ2-5; D gene: NA; CDR3 DNA: TGTGCCAGCAGCTTGTGGCACTACGCAGAGACCCAGTACTTC; CDR3 protein: CASSLWHYAETQYF
CDR3 length: 14; V gene: TRBV5-1; clone size: NA; J gene: TRBJ1-1; D gene: NA; CDR3 DNA: TGCGCCAGCAGCTTGGTCGGGGTGGGAACTGAAGCTTTCTTT; CDR3 protein: CASSLVGVGTEAFF
CDR3 length: 13; V gene: TRBV7-9; clone size: NA; J gene: TRBJ1-2; D gene: TRBD1; CDR3 DNA: TGTGCCAGCAGCTTCGGGACAGGGATTGGCTACACCTTC; CDR3 protein: CASSFGTGIGYTF
CDR3 length: 11; V gene: TRBV28; clone size: NA; J gene: TRBJ2-1; D gene: NA; CDR3 DNA: TGTGCCAGCACCAGGGTTCATGAGCAGTTCTTC; CDR3 protein: CASTRVHEQFF
CDR3 length: 15; V gene: TRBV6-1; clone size: NA; J gene: TRBJ2-1; D gene: NA; CDR3 DNA: TGTGCCAGCAGCGGACAGATGAGCTCCTACAATGAGCAGTTCTTC; CDR3 protein: CASSGQMSSYNEQFF
CDR3 length: 12; V gene: TRBV30; clone size: NA; J gene: TRBJ2-1; D gene: NA; CDR3 DNA: TGTGCCTGGAGTGTAGTGAGAAATGAGCAGTTCTTC; CDR3 protein: CAWSVVRNEQFF